Included here is one T cell receptor (beta chain) sequence, with context. What it binds is unknown. The data originate from a study of beta chain features in type 1 diabetes. Study-level information: Cell yields, gender and age were comparable in patients and healthy donors. The study's findings and limits: When Type 1 diabetes patients were examined, their TCRB CDR3s proved moderately but significantly shorter in all four CD4+ subsets. The influence of HLA type on TCRB rearrangement stayed undetermined.

Since all of the isolated RNA was reverse transcribed, expressed TCRB transcripts were what got sequenced. Samples of naive, central memory and regulatory T cells yielded a mean of about 3.8 million reads. Profiling relied on immunoSEQ multiplex PCR, and the TCRdb table lists in-frame clones only, not all of them. The repertoire holds some 410,000 clones, roughly an eighth seen once, with 0.045% to 0.05% in the top ten. V was pared by 5 bases and J by 3 bases, with 11 bases between. This CDR3 comprises 13 residues. Germline V gene sequence: CDR1 SEHNR, CDR2 FQNEAQ (reference sequence). The chain employs TRBV7-9 and TRBJ2-7, with D perhaps matching TRBD1 (5 bases). The sequencing sample was made of naive CD4+ T cells from blood. This TCR came from a woman between 18 and 29 years old in good health. The chain's CDR3 is CASSTIGVYEQYF. CDR3 nucleotides: TGTGCCAGCAGCACAATAGGGGTCTACGAGCAGTACTTC.